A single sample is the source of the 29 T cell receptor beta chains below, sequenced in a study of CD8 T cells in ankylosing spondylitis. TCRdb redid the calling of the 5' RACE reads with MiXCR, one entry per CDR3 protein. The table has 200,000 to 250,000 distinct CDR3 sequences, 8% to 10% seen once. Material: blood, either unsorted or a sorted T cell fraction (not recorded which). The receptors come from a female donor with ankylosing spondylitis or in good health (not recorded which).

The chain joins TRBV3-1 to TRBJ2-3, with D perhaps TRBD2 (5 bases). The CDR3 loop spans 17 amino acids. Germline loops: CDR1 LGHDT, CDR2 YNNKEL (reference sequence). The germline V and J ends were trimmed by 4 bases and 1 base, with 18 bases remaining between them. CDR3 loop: CASSLNRQRKRTDTQYF. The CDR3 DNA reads TGTGCCAGCAGCCTCAATCGCCAGCGGAAGCGCACAGATACGCAGTATTTT.

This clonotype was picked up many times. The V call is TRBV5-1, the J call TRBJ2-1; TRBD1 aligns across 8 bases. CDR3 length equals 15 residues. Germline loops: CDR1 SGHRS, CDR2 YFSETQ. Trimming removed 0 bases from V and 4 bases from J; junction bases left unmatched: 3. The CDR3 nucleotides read TGCGCCAGCAGCTTGGGGGGACAGGATTACAATGAGCAGTTCTTC. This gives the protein CASSLGGQDYNEQFF.

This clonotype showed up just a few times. The CDR3: CSARPTGVGLAGPTGELFF. The CDR3 bases are TGCAGTGCTAGACCTACCGGGGTGGGACTAGCGGGCCCCACCGGGGAGCTGTTTTTT. V gene TRBV20-1 combines with J gene TRBJ2-2, with 12 bases aligning to TRBD2. Germline loops: CDR1 DFQATT, CDR2 SNEGSKA (reference sequence). The CDR3 spans 19 residues. Trimming removed 2 bases from V and 4 bases from J; junction bases left unmatched: 14.

CDR3 nucleotides: TGTGCCAGCAGTGACGGATTTAATGAAAAACTGTTTTTT. Protein sequence: CASSDGFNEKLFF. This chain uses TRBV6-2 or TRBV6-3 with TRBJ1-4; D not resolved. Trimming took 5 bases from V and 4 from J, leaving 8 bases between them. This CDR3 is 13 amino acids long. Germline V gives CDR1 MNHEY, CDR2 SVGEGT.

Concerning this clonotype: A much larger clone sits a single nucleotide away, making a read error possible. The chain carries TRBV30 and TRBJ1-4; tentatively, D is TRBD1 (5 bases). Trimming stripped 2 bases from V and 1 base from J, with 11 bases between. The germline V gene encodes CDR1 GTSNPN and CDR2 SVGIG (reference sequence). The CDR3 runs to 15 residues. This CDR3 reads CAWSLGQGTNEKLFF. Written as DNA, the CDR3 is TGTGCCTGGAGTCTAGGGCAGGGAACTAATGAAAAACTGTTTTTT.

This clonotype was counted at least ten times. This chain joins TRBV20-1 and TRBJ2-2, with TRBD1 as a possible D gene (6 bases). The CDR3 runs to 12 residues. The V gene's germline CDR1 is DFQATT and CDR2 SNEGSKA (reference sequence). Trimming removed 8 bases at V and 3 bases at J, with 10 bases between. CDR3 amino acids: CSFKGDTGELFF. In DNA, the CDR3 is TGCAGTTTTAAGGGGGACACCGGGGAGCTGTTTTTT.

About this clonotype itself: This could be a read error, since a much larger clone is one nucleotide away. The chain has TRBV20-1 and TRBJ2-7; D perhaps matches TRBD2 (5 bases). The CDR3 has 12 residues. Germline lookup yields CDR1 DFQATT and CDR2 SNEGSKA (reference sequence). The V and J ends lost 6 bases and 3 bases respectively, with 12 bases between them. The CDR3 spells CSAGSGDYEQYF. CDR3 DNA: TGCAGTGCGGGGAGTGGGGACTACGAGCAGTACTTC.

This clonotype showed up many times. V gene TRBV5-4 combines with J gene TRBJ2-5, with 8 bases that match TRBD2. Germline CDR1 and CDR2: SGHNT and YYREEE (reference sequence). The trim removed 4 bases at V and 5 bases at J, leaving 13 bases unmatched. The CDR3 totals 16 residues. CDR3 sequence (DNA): TGTGCCAGCAGCCCCGGGACTAGTGATGTTCGCGAGACCCAGTACTTC. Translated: CASSPGTSDVRETQYF.

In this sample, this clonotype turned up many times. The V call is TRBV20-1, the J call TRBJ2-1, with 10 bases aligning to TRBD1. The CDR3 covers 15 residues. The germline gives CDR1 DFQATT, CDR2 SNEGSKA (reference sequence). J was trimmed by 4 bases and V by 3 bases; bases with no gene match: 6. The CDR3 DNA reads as TGCAGTGCTAGCACTGGGACAGGGGATTACAATGAGCAGTTCTTC. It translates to CSASTGTGDYNEQFF.

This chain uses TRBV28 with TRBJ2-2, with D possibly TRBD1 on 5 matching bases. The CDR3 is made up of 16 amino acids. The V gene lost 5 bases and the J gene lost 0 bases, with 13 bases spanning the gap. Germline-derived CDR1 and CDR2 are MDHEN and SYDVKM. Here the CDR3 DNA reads TGTGCCAGCAGTCCCCGACAGTACTCGAACACCGGGGAGCTGTTTTTT. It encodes CASSPRQYSNTGELFF.

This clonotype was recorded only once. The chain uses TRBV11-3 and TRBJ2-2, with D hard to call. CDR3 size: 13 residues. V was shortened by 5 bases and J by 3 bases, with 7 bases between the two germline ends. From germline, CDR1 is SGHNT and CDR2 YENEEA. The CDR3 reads CASSVDHTGELFF. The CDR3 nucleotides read TGTGCCAGCAGCGTGGACCACACCGGGGAGCTGTTTTTT.

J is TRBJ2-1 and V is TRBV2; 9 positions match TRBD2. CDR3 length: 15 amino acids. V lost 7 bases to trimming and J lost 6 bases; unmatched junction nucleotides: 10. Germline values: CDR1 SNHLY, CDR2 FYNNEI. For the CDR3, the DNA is TGTGCCAGCACCCAGCGGGAGGACCCCGTCAATGAGCAGTTCTTC. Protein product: CASTQREDPVNEQFF.

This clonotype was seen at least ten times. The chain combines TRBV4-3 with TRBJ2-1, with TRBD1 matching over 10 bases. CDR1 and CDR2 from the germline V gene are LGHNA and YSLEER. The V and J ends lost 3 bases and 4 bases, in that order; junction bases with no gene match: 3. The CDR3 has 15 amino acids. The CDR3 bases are TGCGCCAGCAGCCAGCCGGGACAGGGGTACAATGAGCAGTTCTTC. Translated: CASSQPGQGYNEQFF.

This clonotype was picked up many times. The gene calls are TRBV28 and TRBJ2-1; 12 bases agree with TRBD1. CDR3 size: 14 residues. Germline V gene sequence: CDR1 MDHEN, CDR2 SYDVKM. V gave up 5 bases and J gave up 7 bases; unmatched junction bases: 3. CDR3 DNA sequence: TGTGCCAGCAGTGGGACAGGGGGCAAGAATGAGCAGTTCTTC. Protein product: CASSGTGGKNEQFF.

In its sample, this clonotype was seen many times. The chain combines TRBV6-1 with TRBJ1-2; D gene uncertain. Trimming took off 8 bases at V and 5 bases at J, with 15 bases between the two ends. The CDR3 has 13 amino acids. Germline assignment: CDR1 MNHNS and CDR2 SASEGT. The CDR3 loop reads CASGDRLSYGYTF. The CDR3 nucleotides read TGTGCCAGCGGGGATCGTTTGAGTTATGGCTACACCTTC.

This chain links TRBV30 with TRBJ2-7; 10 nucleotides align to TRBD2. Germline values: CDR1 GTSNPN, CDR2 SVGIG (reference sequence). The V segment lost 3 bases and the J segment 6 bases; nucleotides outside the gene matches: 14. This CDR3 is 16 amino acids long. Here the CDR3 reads CAWRGRGLAVFGEQYF. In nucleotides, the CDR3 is TGTGCCTGGAGGGGAAGAGGACTAGCGGTTTTTGGCGAGCAGTACTTC.

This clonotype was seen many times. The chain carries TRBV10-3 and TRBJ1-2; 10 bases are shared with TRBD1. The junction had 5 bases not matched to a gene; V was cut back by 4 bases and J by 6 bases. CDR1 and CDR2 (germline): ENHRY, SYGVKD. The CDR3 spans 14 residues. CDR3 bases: TGTGCCATCAGTGTCCCCGGGACAGGGGATGGCTACACCTTC. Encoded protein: CAISVPGTGDGYTF.

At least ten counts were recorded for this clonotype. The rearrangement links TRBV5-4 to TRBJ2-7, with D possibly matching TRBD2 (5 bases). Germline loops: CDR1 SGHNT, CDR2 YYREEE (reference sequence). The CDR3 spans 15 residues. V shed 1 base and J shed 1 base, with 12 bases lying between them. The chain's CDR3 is CASSLLGGPSYEQYF. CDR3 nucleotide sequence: TGTGCCAGCAGCTTGTTGGGCGGGCCTTCCTACGAGCAGTACTTC.

CDR3 loop: CASSPNGQNTGELFF. In nucleotides, the CDR3 is TGTGCCAGCAGCCCGAATGGCCAGAACACCGGGGAGCTGTTTTTT. The rearrangement joins TRBV7-2 to TRBJ2-2; no definite D call. CDR1 is SGHTA and CDR2 is FQGNSA in the germline V gene. The CDR3 length is 15 residues. V lost 5 bases and J lost 1, with 11 bases in between.

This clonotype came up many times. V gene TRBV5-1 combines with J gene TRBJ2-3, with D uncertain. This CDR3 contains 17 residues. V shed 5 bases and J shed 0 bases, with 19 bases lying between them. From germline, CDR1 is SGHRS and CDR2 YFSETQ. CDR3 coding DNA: TGCGCCAGCAGTCCGACCCGGACCAAAAGGAGCACAGATACGCAGTATTTT. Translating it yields CASSPTRTKRSTDTQYF. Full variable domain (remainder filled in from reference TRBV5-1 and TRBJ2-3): KAGVTQTPRYLIKTRGQQVTLSCSPISGHRSVSWYQQTPGQGLQFLFEYFSETQRNKGNFPGRFSGRQFSNSRSEMNVSTLELGDSALYLCASSPTRTKRSTDTQYFGPGTRLTVL.

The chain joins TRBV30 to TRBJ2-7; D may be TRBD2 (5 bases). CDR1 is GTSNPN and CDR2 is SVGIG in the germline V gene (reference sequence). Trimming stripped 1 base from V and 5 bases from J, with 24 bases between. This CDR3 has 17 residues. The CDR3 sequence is CAWSDILGLVSSDEQYF. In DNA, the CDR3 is TGTGCCTGGAGTGATATCCTCGGGCTAGTAAGTAGCGACGAGCAGTACTTC.

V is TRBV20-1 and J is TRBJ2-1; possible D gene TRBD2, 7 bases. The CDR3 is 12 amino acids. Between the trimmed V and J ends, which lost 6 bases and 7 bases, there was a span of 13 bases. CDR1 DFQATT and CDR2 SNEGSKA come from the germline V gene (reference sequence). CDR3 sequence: CSARKGGNEQFF. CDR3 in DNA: TGCAGTGCCAGGAAGGGGGGGAATGAGCAGTTCTTC.

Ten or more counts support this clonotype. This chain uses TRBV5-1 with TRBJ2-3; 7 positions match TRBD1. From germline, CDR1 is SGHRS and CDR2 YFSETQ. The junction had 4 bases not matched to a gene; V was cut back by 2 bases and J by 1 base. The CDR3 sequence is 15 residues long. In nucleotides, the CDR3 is TGCGCCAGCAGCTTACCAGGGGGTGGCACAGATACGCAGTATTTT. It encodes CASSLPGGGTDTQYF.

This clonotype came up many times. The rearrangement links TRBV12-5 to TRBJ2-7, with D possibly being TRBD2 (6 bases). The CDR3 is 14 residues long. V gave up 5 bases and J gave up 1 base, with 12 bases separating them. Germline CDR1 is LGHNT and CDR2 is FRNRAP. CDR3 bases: TGTGCTAGTGGTCCCCGAGGAGGGTCCTACGAGCAGTACTTC. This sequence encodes CASGPRGGSYEQYF.

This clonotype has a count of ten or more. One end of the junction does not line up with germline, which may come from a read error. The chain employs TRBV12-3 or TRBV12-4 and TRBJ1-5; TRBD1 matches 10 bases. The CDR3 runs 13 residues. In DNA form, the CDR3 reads TGCGCATCGGGGGACAGGGGAGATCAGCCCCAGCATTTT. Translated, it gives CASGDRGDQPQHF.

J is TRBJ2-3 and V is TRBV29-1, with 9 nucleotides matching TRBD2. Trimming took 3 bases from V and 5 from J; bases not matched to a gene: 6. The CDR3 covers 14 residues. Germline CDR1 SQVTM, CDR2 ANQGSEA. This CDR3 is CSVDVSGSQDTQYF. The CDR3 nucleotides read TGCAGCGTTGATGTTAGCGGGAGTCAAGATACGCAGTATTTT.

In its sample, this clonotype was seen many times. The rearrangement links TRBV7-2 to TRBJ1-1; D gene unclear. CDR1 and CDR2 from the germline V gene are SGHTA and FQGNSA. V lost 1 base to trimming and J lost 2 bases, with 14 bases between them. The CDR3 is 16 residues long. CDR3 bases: TGTGCCAGCAGCTTAGAAATGGGAAGGGCAAACACTGAAGCTTTCTTT. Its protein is CASSLEMGRANTEAFF.

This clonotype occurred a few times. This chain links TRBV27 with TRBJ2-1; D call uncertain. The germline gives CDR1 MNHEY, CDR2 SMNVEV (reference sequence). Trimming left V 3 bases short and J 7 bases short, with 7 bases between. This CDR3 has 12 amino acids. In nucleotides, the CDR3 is TGTGCCAGCAGTTTTGGGTCGAATGAGCAGTTCTTC. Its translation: CASSFGSNEQFF.

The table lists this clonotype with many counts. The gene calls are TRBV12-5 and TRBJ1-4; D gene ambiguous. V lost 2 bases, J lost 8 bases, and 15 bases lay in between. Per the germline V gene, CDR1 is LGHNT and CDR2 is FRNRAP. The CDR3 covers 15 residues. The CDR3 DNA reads TGTGCTAGTGGTTTGTCCGCAGGTGCCCTAGAAAAACTGTTTTTT. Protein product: CASGLSAGALEKLFF.